The clone carrying this T cell receptor (beta chain) was counted only a few times. The CDR3 sequence is 12 residues long. CDR1 and CDR2 from the germline V gene are MNHNY and SVGAGI (reference sequence). Trimming removed 1 base at V and 10 bases at J, with 5 bases between. The second PCR ran roughly 6 to 12 cycles with a sample-barcoded 5' primer and J-beta primers. TCRdb redid the calling of the 5' RACE reads with MiXCR, one entry per CDR3 protein. The table lists about a million distinct CDR3 sequences, more than 30% of them singletons, with about an eighth in the top ten. This sample was included in a study of blood T cells in healthy people across ages.

This rearrangement joins TRBV6-6 to TRBJ1-6; D uncertain. Sequenced sample: blood. The clonotype comes from a man younger than 30 in good health. CDR3 nucleotide sequence: TGTGCCAGCAGTTACTTGACCTCACCCCTCCACTTT. It yields the protein CASSYLTSPLHF.